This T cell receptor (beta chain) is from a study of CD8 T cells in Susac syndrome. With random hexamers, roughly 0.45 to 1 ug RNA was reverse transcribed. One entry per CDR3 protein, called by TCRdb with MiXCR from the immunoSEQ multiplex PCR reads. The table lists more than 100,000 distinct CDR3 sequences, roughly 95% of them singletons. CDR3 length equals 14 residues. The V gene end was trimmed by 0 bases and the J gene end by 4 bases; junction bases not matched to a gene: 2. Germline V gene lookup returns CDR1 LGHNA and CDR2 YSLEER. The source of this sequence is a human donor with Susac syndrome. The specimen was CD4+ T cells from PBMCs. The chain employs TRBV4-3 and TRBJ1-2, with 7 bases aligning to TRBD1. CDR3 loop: CASSQDKGAYGYTF. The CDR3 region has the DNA TGCGCCAGCAGCCAAGATAAGGGGGCCTATGGCTACACCTTC.